This T cell receptor beta chain was sequenced for a study of cytomegalovirus exposure and HLA in healthy donors. The ends lost 2 bases at V and 5 bases at J; junction bases unmatched: 8. Germline V lookup: CDR1 GTSNPN, CDR2 SVGIG (reference sequence). There are 14 residues in the CDR3. As to this clone: The antigen is not known.

The PCR was carried out with 60 Vbeta primers and 13 Jbeta primers. Some clones are missing from TCRdb's copy, which holds only in-frame ones; the method was immunoSEQ multiplex PCR. The repertoire holds roughly 110,000 clones, over 65% seen once, with roughly 5.9% in the top ten. Study-wide results and caveats: A list of around 150 TCR beta chains associated with cytomegalovirus was given. Previously analyzed data showed that most TCR beta V segments were productive at a frequency of about 90% or about 30%. A later analysis reportedly found that, within productive TCRs, an Asian-associated ancestry cluster had fewer N-insertions than the mean observed across the approximately 660 donors.

This chain connects TRBV30 to TRBJ1-2, with 7 positions matching TRBD1. This TCR was sampled from a woman between 25 and 40 years old in good health and CMV-seropositive. The sequenced sample was PBMCs. The CDR3 loop is CAWSPKGAGYGYTF. For the CDR3, the DNA is TGTGCCTGGAGTCCTAAGGGGGCCGGTTATGGCTACACCTTC.